The following is a TCR beta chain sequence with its context. Its cognate antigen is unknown. This sample is drawn from a study of cytomegalovirus exposure and HLA in healthy donors. Study-level background: Membership in the Caucasian-associated ancestry cluster was found for about 84% of 300 to 400 genotyped donors.

V was pared by 6 bases and J by 1 base, with 12 bases between. The germline gives CDR1 LNHDA, CDR2 SQIVND (reference sequence). CDR3 size: 14 residues. Healthy people donating bone marrow made up the donors. PCR was performed using 60 Vbeta and 13 Jbeta primers. The method was immunoSEQ multiplex PCR; TCRdb's version includes in-frame clones alone and lacks a portion of them. The profile shows about 120,000 clones, roughly 63% of them singletons. The study, taken as a whole, reports: Indistinguishable V segments, including TRBV6-2 and TRBV6-3, were excluded.

Sequencing was done on a sample of PBMCs. This rearrangement joins TRBV19 to TRBJ1-1; D is uncertain. The source is a man aged 40-50 years in good health and CMV-seropositive. CDR3 nucleotides: TGTGCCAGTAGCCGATCCGGGAGGAACACTGAAGCTTTCTTT. This translates into CASSRSGRNTEAFF.